The 20 T cell receptor beta chains listed next were all sequenced from one sample in a study of blood T cells in healthy people across ages. Next came a second PCR, run for about 6 to 11 cycles, which used a sample-barcoded 5' primer along with a J-beta primer mix. TCRdb reprocessed the 5' RACE reads via MiXCR and lists one record per CDR3 protein. The sample shows about 1.5 million distinct CDR3 sequences, approximately 39% of them seen only once. Sample: blood. These receptors all stem from a woman younger than 30 in good health.

The sample holds many counts of this clonotype. This chain connects TRBV6-5 to TRBJ2-3; D may match TRBD1 or TRBD2 (6 bases each). Germline V gives CDR1 MNHEY, CDR2 SVGAGI. CDR3 size: 14 residues. V gave up 4 bases and J gave up 7 bases, with 15 bases separating them. The CDR3 loop reads CASSLGGNPNTQYF. CDR3 bases: TGTGCCAGCAGTTTAGGGGGGAATCCGAATACGCAGTATTTT.

V is TRBV2 and J is TRBJ2-7; the match to TRBD1 covers 8 bases. CDR1 is SNHLY, CDR2 FYNNEI, per germline. This CDR3 is built from 14 residues. V lost 6 bases and J lost 0; bases outside the gene matches: 4. Here the CDR3 DNA reads TGTGCCAGCAGGAGACAGGGGCCCTCCTACGAGCAGTACTTC. Amino acid sequence: CASRRQGPSYEQYF.

This sequence joins TRBV20-1 and TRBJ1-5; the D gene is possibly TRBD1 (5 bases). This CDR3 has 13 amino acids. Trimming pared 6 bases from V and 4 bases from J, leaving 13 bases between. CDR1 and CDR2 (germline): DFQATT, SNEGSKA (reference sequence). CDR3 protein: CSASGAVNQPQHF. The CDR3 coding sequence is TGCAGTGCCTCCGGGGCGGTAAATCAGCCCCAGCATTTT.

This CDR3 is CASSQDNGVRGSEQYF. The CDR3 DNA reads TGCGCCAGCAGCCAAGATAATGGAGTCAGGGGGAGCGAGCAGTACTTC. The V gene is TRBV4-3, the J gene TRBJ2-4; 7 bases align to TRBD1. TRBJ2-7 explains the end of the DNA better; the J call may be wrong. This CDR3 is built from 16 residues. Germline-derived CDR1 and CDR2 are LGHNA and YSLEER.

The gene calls are TRBV19 and TRBJ1-5; the D gene is possibly TRBD1 (6 bases). V dropped 3 bases and J dropped 3 bases, with 12 bases sitting between them. Germline CDR1 and CDR2: LNHDA and SQIVND (reference sequence). This CDR3 comprises 15 residues. The CDR3 DNA follows: TGTGCCAGTAGTATGGAACAGGGTTACAATCAGCCCCAGCATTTT. Translation gives CASSMEQGYNQPQHF.

This clonotype was recorded a few times. The gene calls are TRBV30 and TRBJ1-2; 9 nucleotides match TRBD1. Germline-derived CDR1 and CDR2 are GTSNPN and SVGIG (reference sequence). V lost 0 bases to trimming and J lost 4 bases; unmatched junction nucleotides: 3. The CDR3 spans 14 residues. CDR3 in amino acids: CAWSVGTGTYGYTF. The CDR3 nucleotides are TGTGCCTGGAGTGTAGGGACAGGGACCTATGGCTACACCTTC.

The V and J genes are TRBV7-2 and TRBJ1-5; D unclear. This CDR3 spans 14 amino acids. The V end was cut by 5 bases, the J end by 3 bases, with 11 bases between. The germline V gene encodes CDR1 SGHTA and CDR2 FQGNSA. In DNA, the CDR3 is TGTGCCAGCAGCCAAGACCCTCACAATCAGCCCCAGCATTTT. Translated: CASSQDPHNQPQHF.

This rearrangement joins TRBV14 to TRBJ1-6; possible D gene TRBD1, 6 bases. Trimming removed 0 bases at V and 9 bases at J, with 21 bases between. CDR1 SGHDN and CDR2 FVKESK come from the germline V gene. There are 18 residues in the CDR3. Here the CDR3 DNA reads TGTGCCAGCAGCCAAGATCTAGGGTACAGGGACCAACGTTCACCCCTCCACTTT. Translation gives CASSQDLGYRDQRSPLHF.

The chain carries TRBV6-5 and TRBJ2-6, with 8 nucleotides matching TRBD1. Germline trimming cut 10 bases from V and 0 bases from J; bases unmatched to any gene: 5. Germline V gene lookup returns CDR1 MNHEY and CDR2 SVGAGI. The CDR3 loop spans 15 amino acids. The CDR3 sequence is CATGTGSSGANVLTF. CDR3 nucleotide sequence: TGTGCCACCGGGACAGGAAGCTCTGGGGCCAACGTCCTGACTTTC.

The CDR3 loop reads CASSPSTWSDDTQYF. CDR3 in DNA: TGTGCCAGCAGCCCCTCCACTTGGAGCGATGATACGCAGTATTTT. The chain carries TRBV7-9 and TRBJ2-3; D gene ambiguous. Trimming stripped 5 bases from V and 6 bases from J, with 18 bases between. The germline CDR1 and CDR2 sequences are SEHNR and FQNEAQ (reference sequence). The CDR3 consists of 15 residues.

The chain is built from TRBV6-5 and TRBJ2-4; 9 nucleotides agree with TRBD2. The DNA matches TRBJ2-7 better at its end, which makes the J call doubtful. Germline V gene sequence: CDR1 MNHEY, CDR2 SVGAGI. This CDR3 comprises 15 residues. Here the CDR3 reads CASSYSRGGPYEQYF. The CDR3 DNA sequence: TGTGCCAGCAGTTACTCGCGGGGGGGCCCGTACGAGCAGTACTTC.

The V and J genes are TRBV5-1 and TRBJ2-3; perhaps TRBD2 as D (6 bases). This CDR3 is built from 14 residues. Trimming pared 8 bases from V and 0 bases from J, leaving 13 bases between. The germline CDR1 and CDR2 sequences are SGHRS and YFSETQ. CDR3 nucleotide sequence: TGCGCCAGTAGGGAGGCACAGAGCACAGATACGCAGTATTTT. Translating gives CASREAQSTDTQYF.

This clonotype was counted only a few times. V is TRBV5-5 and J is TRBJ2-1, with TRBD2 identical over 10 bases. With 3 bases clipped from V and 5 bases from J, the junction kept 5 bases outside the gene matches. This CDR3 has 15 residues. Germline V lookup: CDR1 SGHKS, CDR2 YYEKEE (reference sequence). DNA of the CDR3: TGTGCCAGCAGCTCGGCCGGGACTAGCGACAATGAGCAGTTCTTC. It encodes CASSSAGTSDNEQFF.

The chain combines TRBV6-2 or TRBV6-3 with TRBJ1-5; D perhaps matches TRBD1 (6 bases). Germline values: CDR1 MNHEY, CDR2 SVGEGT. There are 16 residues in the CDR3. Trimming pared 5 bases from V and 6 bases from J, leaving 20 bases between. CDR3 residues: CASSPARAGAFQPQHF. The CDR3 coding sequence is TGTGCCAGCAGTCCCGCGCGGGCAGGGGCTTTTCAGCCCCAGCATTTT.

The chain employs TRBV7-9 and TRBJ2-7; TRBD1 might be the D (5 bases). The CDR3 loop spans 14 amino acids. Trimming took 5 bases from V and 5 from J, leaving 16 bases between them. CDR1 is SEHNR and CDR2 is FQNEAQ in the germline V gene (reference sequence). The chain's CDR3 is CASSLISRVHEQYF. DNA for the CDR3: TGTGCCAGCAGCCTCATCTCCAGGGTACACGAGCAGTACTTC.

The V gene is TRBV12-3 or TRBV12-4, the J gene TRBJ1-2; D call uncertain. CDR3 length: 15 residues. The V end was cut by 5 bases, the J end by 1 base, with 14 bases between. The CDR3 DNA is TGTGCCAGCAGTCCCGAACCGGACGGTAACTATGGCTACACCTTC. It specifies CASSPEPDGNYGYTF.

The V call is TRBV4-2, the J call TRBJ1-3; no reliable D call. Germline V gene lookup returns CDR1 LGHNA and CDR2 YNFKEQ. V was shortened by 2 bases and J by 7 bases, with 15 bases between the two germline ends. The CDR3 covers 15 residues. CDR3 protein: CASSQRELPRNTIYF. The CDR3 nucleotides are TGTGCCAGCAGCCAACGCGAGCTCCCTAGGAACACCATATATTTT.

This clonotype has just a few counts. This chain links TRBV9 with TRBJ2-1; D is uncertain. CDR3 length: 15 residues. Trimming pared 0 bases from V and 0 bases from J, leaving 7 bases between. Germline V gene sequence: CDR1 SGDLS, CDR2 YYNGEE. CDR3 amino acids: CASSVEDSSYNEQFF. CDR3 nucleotide sequence: TGTGCCAGCAGCGTAGAGGATAGCTCCTACAATGAGCAGTTCTTC.

The V gene is TRBV6-2 or TRBV6-3, the J gene TRBJ2-5; D possibly corresponds to TRBD2 (6 bases). The V and J ends lost 4 bases and 3 bases respectively, with 12 bases between them. The CDR3 spans 14 residues. Germline V gene sequence: CDR1 MNHEY, CDR2 SVGEGT. CDR3 DNA sequence: TGTGCCAGCAGTTCCCCTAGCGAGAAAGAGACCCAGTACTTC. This sequence encodes CASSSPSEKETQYF.

The chain recombines TRBV7-2 with TRBJ2-7; D gene ambiguous. Per germline, CDR1 SGHTA and CDR2 FQGNSA. V was shortened by 1 base and J by 3 bases, with 13 bases between the two germline ends. The CDR3 loop spans 15 amino acids. DNA for the CDR3: TGTGCCAGCAGCTTAGGGGCGAACGGATACTACGAGCAGTACTTC. Translation: CASSLGANGYYEQYF.